The 20 T cell receptor beta chains given below trace back to one sample, sequenced in a study of cytomegalovirus exposure and HLA in healthy donors. The protocol was immunoSEQ multiplex PCR, while the TCRdb copy is restricted to in-frame clones and leaves out a portion. The data contain more than 80,000 clones, roughly nine tenths of them singletons. Specimen: PBMCs. The receptors here all came from a woman in her late teens or twenties in good health and CMV-seropositive.

V and J are TRBV27 and TRBJ2-1, with D possibly TRBD2 on 6 matching bases. Germline CDR1 is MNHEY and CDR2 is SMNVEV (reference sequence). The CDR3 extends over 12 amino acids. Trimming shortened V by 3 bases and J by 10 bases, and 10 bases separated the two germline ends. CDR3 region: CASSFRGGEQFF. The CDR3 DNA reads as TGTGCCAGCAGTTTTCGTGGAGGGGAGCAGTTCTTC.

The V gene is TRBV19, the J gene TRBJ1-1; weak D call: TRBD1 (5 bases). Trimming removed 3 bases at V and 5 bases at J, with 13 bases between. CDR1 and CDR2 from the germline V gene are LNHDA and SQIVND (reference sequence). The CDR3 consists of 14 residues. The CDR3 sequence is CASSMYLSGTEAFF. The CDR3 coding sequence is TGTGCCAGTAGTATGTATCTTTCAGGGACTGAAGCTTTCTTT.

The chain recombines TRBV5-5 with TRBJ1-5, with D perhaps matching TRBD1 (6 bases). Germline assignment: CDR1 SGHKS and CDR2 YYEKEE (reference sequence). Trimming left V 0 bases short and J 4 bases short, with 14 bases between. There are 16 residues in the CDR3. The CDR3 coding sequence is TGTGCCAGCAGCTTGGAGGCGGGGGGCTCAAATCAGCCCCAGCATTTT. As protein: CASSLEAGGSNQPQHF.

V and J are TRBV6-8 and TRBJ1-1, with D unresolved. V shed 4 bases and J shed 0 bases, with 9 bases lying between them. There are 14 residues in the CDR3. Germline CDR1 reads MNHGY; CDR2 reads SAAAGT. Written as DNA, the CDR3 is TGTGCCAGCAGTTCGTTCAGGATGAACACTGAAGCTTTCTTT. Translated, it gives CASSSFRMNTEAFF.

The J gene is TRBJ2-2, the V gene TRBV11-2; 16 nucleotides align to TRBD2. V lost 5 bases and J lost 4; bases outside the gene matches: 7. The CDR3 runs 18 residues. CDR1 is SGHAT, CDR2 FQNNGV, per germline. The CDR3 coding sequence is TGTGCCAGCAGCCTTGGGACTAGCGGGGGGGCCGGCACCGGGGAGCTGTTTTTT. It is translated as CASSLGTSGGAGTGELFF.

V gene TRBV28 combines with J gene TRBJ2-2, with D possibly being TRBD1 (7 bases). Germline V CDR1 and CDR2: MDHEN, SYDVKM. There are 16 residues in the CDR3. The V gene lost 6 bases and the J gene lost 3 bases, with 17 bases spanning the gap. The CDR3 here is CASRGMSGGYTGELFF. As DNA, the CDR3 is TGTGCCAGCAGGGGGATGTCAGGGGGGTACACCGGGGAGCTGTTTTTT.

This clone has just one count. The gene calls are TRBV18 and TRBJ1-1; 8 nucleotides agree with TRBD1. Germline CDR1 and CDR2: KGHSH and LQKENI. V dropped 3 bases and J dropped 0; count of bases not matched to a gene: 12. This CDR3 has 18 amino acids. The CDR3 region has the DNA TGTGCCAGCTCACCTGACACAGCCCGGACAGGGATGAACACTGAAGCTTTCTTT. It is translated as CASSPDTARTGMNTEAFF.

V and J are TRBV11-2 and TRBJ1-1; the D gene is possibly TRBD1 (5 bases). This CDR3 has 17 residues. V lost 5 bases and J 1 base, leaving 20 bases between the germline ends. From germline, CDR1 is SGHAT and CDR2 FQNNGV. The CDR3 loop reads CASSPGGRVRGNTEAFF. DNA of the CDR3: TGTGCCAGCAGCCCCGGGGGACGAGTCCGGGGGAACACTGAAGCTTTCTTT.

The chain employs TRBV4-1 and TRBJ2-2, with 16 nucleotides matching TRBD2. CDR1 is MGHRA and CDR2 is YSYEKL in the germline V gene. Losses at the gene ends were 3 bases for V and 5 bases for J; bases not matched to a gene: 9. The CDR3 runs 19 residues. This CDR3 reads CASSQIPGLAGGRTGELFF. CDR3 bases: TGCGCCAGCAGCCAGATACCGGGACTAGCGGGGGGGCGTACCGGGGAGCTGTTTTTT.

This chain links TRBV5-8 with TRBJ1-5; the D is unclear. CDR1 is SGHTS, CDR2 YDEGEE, per germline. Trimming took 4 bases from V and 1 from J, leaving 6 bases between them. The CDR3 totals 13 residues. The CDR3 region is CASSPGSNQPQHF. CDR3 nucleotides: TGTGCCAGCAGCCCCGGGAGCAATCAGCCCCAGCATTTT.

This rearrangement joins TRBV2 to TRBJ2-3, with a tentative D call TRBD2 (5 bases). Per germline, CDR1 SNHLY and CDR2 FYNNEI. The CDR3 contains 15 residues. V was trimmed by 4 bases and J by 4 bases, leaving 15 bases between them. The CDR3 nucleotides read TGTGCCAGCAGTGGGGGAGAGGGTCCGTCAGATACGCAGTATTTT. Translating it yields CASSGGEGPSDTQYF.

Comments on this clone: A read error may produce the germline difference seen at one junction end. V gene TRBV5-6 combines with J gene TRBJ2-3, with D possibly TRBD2 on 6 matching bases. Germline CDR1 SGHDT, CDR2 YYEEEE. The CDR3 consists of 14 residues. The CDR3 region is CASRLDYSTDTQYF. DNA of the CDR3: TGTGCCAGCAGATTGGACTATTCAACAGATACGCAGTATTTT.

The chain couples TRBV2 to TRBJ1-6; D is perhaps TRBD1 (5 bases). V was cut by 5 bases and J by 7 bases, with 12 bases left in between. Germline loops: CDR1 SNHLY, CDR2 FYNNEI. The CDR3 is 14 residues long. The CDR3 bases are TGTGCCAGCAGTCCACCGGGGGTGAATTCACCCCTCCACTTT. Residues: CASSPPGVNSPLHF.

This chain uses TRBV25-1 with TRBJ1-6; 10 bases are a match to TRBD1. After removal of 3 bases from V and 6 bases from J, the junction contained 5 bases not matched to a gene. The CDR3 loop spans 16 amino acids. Germline V gene data show CDR1 as MGHDK and CDR2 as SYGVNS. In nucleotides, the CDR3 is TGTGCCAGCAGTGACCCTCGGACAGGGGGTAATTCACCCCTCCACTTT. Residues: CASSDPRTGGNSPLHF.

The CDR3 loop reads CASSQRMRDSTGELFF. CDR3 coding DNA: TGCGCCAGCAGCCAAAGAATGAGGGACAGCACCGGGGAGCTGTTTTTT. This chain connects TRBV4-1 to TRBJ2-2, with 7 positions matching TRBD1. J lost 4 bases, V lost 2 bases, and 7 bases had no gene match. CDR1 is MGHRA, CDR2 YSYEKL, per germline. The CDR3 is made up of 16 amino acids.

Here the CDR3 reads CASSEYREGGTDTQYF. CDR3 DNA sequence: TGTGCCAGCAGTGAATATAGGGAGGGAGGCACAGATACGCAGTATTTT. The chain recombines TRBV6-1 with TRBJ2-3, with 7 positions matching TRBD2. This CDR3 has 16 amino acids. The germline gives CDR1 MNHNS, CDR2 SASEGT. V lost 2 bases and J lost 1; bases outside the gene matches: 6.

This rearrangement joins TRBV6-1 to TRBJ1-2; TRBD1 aligns across 8 bases. The germline V gene has CDR1 MNHNS and CDR2 SASEGT. This CDR3 is 16 amino acids long. V shed 0 bases and J 0 bases; nucleotides not matched to a gene: 3. This chain's CDR3 is CASSEAWTGPNYGYTF. The CDR3, as DNA: TGTGCCAGCAGTGAAGCGTGGACAGGGCCTAACTATGGCTACACCTTC.

The chain joins TRBV13 to TRBJ2-1; TRBD2 agrees at 12 bases. This CDR3 is 14 amino acids long. The V gene's germline CDR1 is PRHDT and CDR2 FYEKMQ (reference sequence). Trimming took 3 bases from V and 12 from J; bases not matched to a gene: 6. The DNA of the CDR3 is TGTGCCAGCAGCTTGACTAGCGGGGGCCGCGGGCAGTTCTTC. As protein: CASSLTSGGRGQFF.

The chain has TRBV6-5 and TRBJ1-2; D remains ambiguous. CDR1 is MNHEY, CDR2 SVGAGI, per germline. V dropped 0 bases and J dropped 4 bases, with 9 bases sitting between them. The CDR3 has 14 residues. The CDR3: CASSYSRASYGYTF. The CDR3 nucleotides are TGTGCCAGCAGTTACTCGCGGGCTTCCTATGGCTACACCTTC.

This rearrangement joins TRBV5-4 to TRBJ2-7; 9 positions agree with TRBD1. CDR1 is SGHNT and CDR2 is YYREEE in the germline V gene (reference sequence). This CDR3 comprises 14 residues. V lost 4 bases to trimming and J lost 1 base; unmatched junction nucleotides: 3. The CDR3, as DNA: TGTGCCAGCAGCACCGGGACAGGGTCCTACGAGCAGTACTTC. Its protein is CASSTGTGSYEQYF.